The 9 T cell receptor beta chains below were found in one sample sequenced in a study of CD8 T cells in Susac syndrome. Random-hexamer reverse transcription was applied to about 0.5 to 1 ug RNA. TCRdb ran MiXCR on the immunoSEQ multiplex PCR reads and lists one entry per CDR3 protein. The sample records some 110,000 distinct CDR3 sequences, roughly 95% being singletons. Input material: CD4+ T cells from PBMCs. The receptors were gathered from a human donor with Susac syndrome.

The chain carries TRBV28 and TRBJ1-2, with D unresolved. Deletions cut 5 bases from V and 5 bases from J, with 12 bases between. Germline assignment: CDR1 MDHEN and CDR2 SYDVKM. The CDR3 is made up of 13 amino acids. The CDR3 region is CASSPQEHYGYTF. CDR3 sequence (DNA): TGTGCCAGCAGTCCTCAGGAGCATTATGGCTACACCTTC.

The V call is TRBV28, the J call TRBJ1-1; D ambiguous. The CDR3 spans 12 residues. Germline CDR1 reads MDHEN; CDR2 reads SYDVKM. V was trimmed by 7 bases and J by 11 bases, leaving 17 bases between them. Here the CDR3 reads CASTLGSTKAFF. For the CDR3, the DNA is TGTGCCAGCACCCTCGGTTCTACGAAGGCTTTCTTT.

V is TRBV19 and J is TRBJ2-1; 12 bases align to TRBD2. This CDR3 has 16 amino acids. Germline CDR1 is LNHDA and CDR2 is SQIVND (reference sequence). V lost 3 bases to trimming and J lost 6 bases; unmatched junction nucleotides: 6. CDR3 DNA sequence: TGTGCCAGTAGTATCGAAAGGACTAGCGGGATCAATGAGCAGTTCTTC. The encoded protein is CASSIERTSGINEQFF. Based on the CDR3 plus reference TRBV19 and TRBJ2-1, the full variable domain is DGGITQSPKYLFRKEGQNVTLSCEQNLNHDAMYWYRQDPGQGLRLIYYSQIVNDFQKGDIAEGYSVSREKKESFPLTVTSAQKNPTAFYLCASSIERTSGINEQFFGPGTRLTVL.

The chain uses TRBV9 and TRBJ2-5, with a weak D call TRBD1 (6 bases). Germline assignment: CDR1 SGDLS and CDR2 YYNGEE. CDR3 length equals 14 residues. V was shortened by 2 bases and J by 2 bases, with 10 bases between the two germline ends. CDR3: CASSVSQGQETQYF. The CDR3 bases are TGTGCCAGCAGCGTTTCACAGGGACAAGAGACCCAGTACTTC.

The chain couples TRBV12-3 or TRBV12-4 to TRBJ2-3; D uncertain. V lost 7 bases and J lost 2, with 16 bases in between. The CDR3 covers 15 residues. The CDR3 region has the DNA TGTGCCAGCATCAAAAATCGAGAAAACACAGATACGCAGTATTTT. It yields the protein CASIKNRENTDTQYF.

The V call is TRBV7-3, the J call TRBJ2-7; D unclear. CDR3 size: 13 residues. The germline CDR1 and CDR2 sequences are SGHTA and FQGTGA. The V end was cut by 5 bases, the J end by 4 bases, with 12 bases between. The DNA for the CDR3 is TGTGCCAGCAGCCCCCCCCTTTCTTACGAGCAGTACTTC. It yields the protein CASSPPLSYEQYF.

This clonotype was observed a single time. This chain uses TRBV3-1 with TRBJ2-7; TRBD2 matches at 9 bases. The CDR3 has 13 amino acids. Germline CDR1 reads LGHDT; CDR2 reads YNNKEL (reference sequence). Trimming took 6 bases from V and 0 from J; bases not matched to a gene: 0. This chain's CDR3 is CASRGLASYEQYF. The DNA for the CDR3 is TGTGCCAGCAGGGGACTAGCCTCCTACGAGCAGTACTTC.

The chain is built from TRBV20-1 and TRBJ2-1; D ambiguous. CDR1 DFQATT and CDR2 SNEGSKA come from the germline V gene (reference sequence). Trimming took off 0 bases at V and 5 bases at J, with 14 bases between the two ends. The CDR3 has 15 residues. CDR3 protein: CSARDASGPNNEQFF. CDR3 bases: TGCAGTGCTAGAGACGCAAGTGGGCCAAACAATGAGCAGTTCTTC.

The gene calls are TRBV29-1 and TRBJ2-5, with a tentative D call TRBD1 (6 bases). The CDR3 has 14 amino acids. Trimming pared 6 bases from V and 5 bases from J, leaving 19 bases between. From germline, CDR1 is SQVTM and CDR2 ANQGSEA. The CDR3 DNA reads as TGCAGCGTGGGGGCCTACAGTGCTTGGGAGACCCAGTACTTC. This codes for CSVGAYSAWETQYF.